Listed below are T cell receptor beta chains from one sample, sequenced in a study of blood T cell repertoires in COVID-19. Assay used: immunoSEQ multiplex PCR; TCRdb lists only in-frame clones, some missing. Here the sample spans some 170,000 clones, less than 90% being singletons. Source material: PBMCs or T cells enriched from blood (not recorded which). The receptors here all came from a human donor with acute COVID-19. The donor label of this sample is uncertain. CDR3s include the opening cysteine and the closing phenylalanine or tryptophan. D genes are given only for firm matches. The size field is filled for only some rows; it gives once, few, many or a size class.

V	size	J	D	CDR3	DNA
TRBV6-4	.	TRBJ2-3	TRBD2	CASSRTSHGTSTDTQYF	TGTGCCAGCAGTAGGACTAGCCACGGAACCAGCACAGATACGCAGTATTTT
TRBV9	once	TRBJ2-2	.	CASSVDPGFKANTGELFF	TGTGCCAGCAGCGTAGATCCGGGGTTTAAGGCGAACACCGGGGAGCTGTTTTTT
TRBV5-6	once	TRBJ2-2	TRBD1	CASSPFGTGDGELFF	TGTGCCAGCAGCCCTTTTGGGACAGGCGACGGGGAGCTGTTTTTT
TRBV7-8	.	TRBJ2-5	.	CASSLRRVEETQYF	TGTGCCAGCAGCCTCCGACGGGTTGAAGAGACCCAGTACTTC
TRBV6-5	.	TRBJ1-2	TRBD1	CASTKTGTLNYGYTF	TGTGCCAGCACCAAGACAGGGACGCTTAACTATGGCTACACCTTC
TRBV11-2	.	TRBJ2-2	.	CASSLAKNTGELFF	TGTGCCAGCAGCTTAGCCAAGAACACCGGGGAGCTGTTTTTT
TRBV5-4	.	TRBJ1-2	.	CASSPPKGRGYTF	TGTGCCAGCAGTCCCCCCAAGGGAAGGGGGTACACCTTC
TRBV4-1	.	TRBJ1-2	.	CASSPTGYYGYTF	TGCGCCAGCAGCCCGACAGGATACTATGGCTACACCTTC
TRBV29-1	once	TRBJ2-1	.	CSFTRSSYNEQFF	TGCAGCTTTACTAGGAGCTCCTACAATGAGCAGTTCTTC
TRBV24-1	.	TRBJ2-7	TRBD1	CATSDLRDRGTGEQYF	TGTGCCACCAGTGATCTCCGGGACAGGGGGACGGGGGAGCAGTACTTC
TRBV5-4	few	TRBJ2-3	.	CASSRSGDTQYF	TGTGCCAGCAGCCGGTCAGGGGATACGCAGTATTTT
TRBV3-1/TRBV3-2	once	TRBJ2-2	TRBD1	CASSPVSRDRGYTGELFF	TGTGCCAGCAGCCCAGTAAGCCGGGACAGGGGATACACCGGGGAGCTGTTTTTT
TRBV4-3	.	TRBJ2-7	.	CASSQDRQPSYEQYF	TGCGCCAGCAGCCAAGATCGACAGCCCTCCTACGAGCAGTACTTC
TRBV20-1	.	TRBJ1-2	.	CSASLARLQNYGYTF	TGCAGTGCTAGTCTTGCTAGGCTCCAAAACTATGGCTACACCTTC
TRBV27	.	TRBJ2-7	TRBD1	CASSLRDRGHEQYF	TGTGCCAGCAGTTTACGGGACAGGGGCCACGAGCAGTACTTC
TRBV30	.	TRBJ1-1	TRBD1	CAWAKTGDTEAFF	TGTGCCTGGGCAAAGACAGGGGACACTGAAGCTTTCTTT
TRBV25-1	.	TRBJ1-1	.	CASSEGSGNTEAFF	TGTGCCAGCAGTGAAGGCAGCGGGAACACTGAAGCTTTCTTT
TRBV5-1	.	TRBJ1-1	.	CASSSGLNTEAFF	TGCGCCAGCAGCTCAGGGCTTAACACTGAAGCTTTCTTT
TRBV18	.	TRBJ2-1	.	CASSPQQILYNEQFF	TGTGCCAGCTCACCACAGCAAATTCTATACAATGAGCAGTTCTTC
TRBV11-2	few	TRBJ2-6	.	CASSPQTRANVLTF	TGTGCCAGCAGCCCCCAGACAAGGGCCAACGTCCTGACTTTC
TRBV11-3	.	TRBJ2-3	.	CASSLLGGDTQYF	TGTGCCAGCAGCTTACTGGGAGGCGATACGCAGTATTTT
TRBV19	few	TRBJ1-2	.	CASSGPQDRLYGYTF	TGTGCCAGTAGTGGTCCTCAGGACAGACTCTATGGCTACACCTTC
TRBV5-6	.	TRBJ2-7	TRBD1	CASSTSTGANEQYF	TGTGCCAGCAGCACTTCGACAGGGGCGAACGAGCAGTACTTC
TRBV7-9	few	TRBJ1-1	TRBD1	CASSGQGDGTEAFF	TGTGCCAGCAGCGGTCAGGGGGATGGCACTGAAGCTTTCTTT
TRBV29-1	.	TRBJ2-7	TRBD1	CSVEDPDRGGYEQYF	TGCAGCGTTGAAGACCCCGACAGGGGGGGGTACGAGCAGTACTTC
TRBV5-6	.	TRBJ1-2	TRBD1	CASSAGQENYGYTF	TGTGCCAGCAGCGCGGGACAGGAAAACTATGGCTACACCTTC
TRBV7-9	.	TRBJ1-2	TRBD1	CASSPLHRGSGYTF	TGTGCCAGCAGCCCTCTTCACAGGGGGTCCGGCTACACCTTC
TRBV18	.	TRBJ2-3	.	CASSRESTDTQYF	TGTGCCAGCTCACGCGAGTCCACAGATACGCAGTATTTT
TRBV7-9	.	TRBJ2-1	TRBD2	CASSPGSGGAHNEQFF	TGTGCCAGCAGCCCCGGTAGCGGGGGGGCCCACAATGAGCAGTTCTTC
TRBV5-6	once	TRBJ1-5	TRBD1	CASSWDRNQPQHF	TGTGCCAGCAGCTGGGACAGAAATCAGCCCCAGCATTTT
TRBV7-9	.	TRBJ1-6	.	CASAVDFNSPLHF	TGTGCCAGCGCTGTGGACTTTAATTCACCCCTCCACTTT
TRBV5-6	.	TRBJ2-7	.	CASSAQTGSGEQYF	TGTGCCAGCAGCGCGCAAACAGGGTCCGGCGAGCAGTACTTC
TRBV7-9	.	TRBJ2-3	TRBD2	CASSSTSSDTQYF	TGTGCCAGCAGCTCGACTAGCTCCGATACGCAGTATTTT
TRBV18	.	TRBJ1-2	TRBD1	CASSSYRGENYGYTF	TGTGCCAGCTCATCCTACAGGGGCGAGAACTATGGCTACACCTTC
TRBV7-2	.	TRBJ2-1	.	CASSLDTYNEQFF	TGTGCCAGCAGCTTAGACACCTACAATGAGCAGTTCTTC
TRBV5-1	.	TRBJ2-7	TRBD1	CASSSGGVEQYF	TGCGCCAGCAGTTCAGGGGGAGTCGAGCAGTACTTC
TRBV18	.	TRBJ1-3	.	CASSQGADGNTIYF	TGTGCCAGCTCACAAGGGGCAGATGGAAACACCATATATTTT
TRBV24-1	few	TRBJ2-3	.	CATSETARGDTQYF	TGTGCCACCAGTGAAACGGCCCGGGGTGATACGCAGTATTTT
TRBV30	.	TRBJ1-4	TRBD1	CAWSPGQFNEKLFF	TGTGCCTGGAGTCCGGGACAGTTTAATGAAAAACTGTTTTTT
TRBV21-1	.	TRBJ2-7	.	CASRWQGGSYEQYF	TGTGCCAGCAGGTGGCAGGGAGGCTCCTACGAGCAGTACTTC
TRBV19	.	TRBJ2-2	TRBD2	CASSMGGSLNTGELFF	TGTGCCAGTAGTATGGGGGGGAGCCTAAACACCGGGGAGCTGTTTTTT
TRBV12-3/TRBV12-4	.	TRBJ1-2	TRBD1	CASTSTGVRGYTF	TGTGCCAGCACCTCGACAGGGGTAAGGGGCTACACCTTC
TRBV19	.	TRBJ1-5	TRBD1	CASSGQGGNQPQHF	TGTGCCAGTAGCGGACAGGGGGGCAATCAGCCCCAGCATTTT
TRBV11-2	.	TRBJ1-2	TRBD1	CASSLQGAQNYGYTF	TGTGCCAGCAGCCTACAGGGGGCTCAGAACTATGGCTACACCTTC
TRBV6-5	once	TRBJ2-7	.	CASRLSGEGYEQYF	TGTGCCAGCAGGTTGTCAGGGGAAGGGTACGAGCAGTACTTC
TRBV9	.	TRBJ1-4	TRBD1	CASSRTGGVYTNEKLFF	TGTGCCAGCAGTCGGACAGGGGGCGTGTATACTAATGAAAAACTGTTTTTT